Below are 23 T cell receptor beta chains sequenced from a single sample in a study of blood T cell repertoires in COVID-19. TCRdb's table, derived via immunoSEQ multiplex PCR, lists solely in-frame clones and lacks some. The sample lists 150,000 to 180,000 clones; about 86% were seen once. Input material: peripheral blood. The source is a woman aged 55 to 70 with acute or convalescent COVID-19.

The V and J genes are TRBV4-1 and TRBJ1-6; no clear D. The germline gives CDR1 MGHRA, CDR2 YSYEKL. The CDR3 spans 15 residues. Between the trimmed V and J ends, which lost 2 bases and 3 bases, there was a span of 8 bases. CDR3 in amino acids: CASSQQASYNSPLHF. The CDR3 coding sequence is TGCGCCAGCAGCCAACAAGCTAGCTATAATTCACCCCTCCACTTT.

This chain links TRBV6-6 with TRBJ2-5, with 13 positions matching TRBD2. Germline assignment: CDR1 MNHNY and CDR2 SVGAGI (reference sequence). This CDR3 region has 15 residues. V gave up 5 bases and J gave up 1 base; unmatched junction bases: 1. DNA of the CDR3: TGTGCCAGCAGTGGACTAGCGGGGGCCCAAGAGACCCAGTACTTC. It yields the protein CASSGLAGAQETQYF.

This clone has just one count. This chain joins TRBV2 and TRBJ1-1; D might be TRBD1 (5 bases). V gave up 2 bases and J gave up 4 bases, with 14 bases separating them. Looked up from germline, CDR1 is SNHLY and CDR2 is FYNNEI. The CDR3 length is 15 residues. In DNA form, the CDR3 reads TGTGCCAGCAGTGAACGAGGACAATTTGGCACTGAAGCTTTCTTT. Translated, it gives CASSERGQFGTEAFF. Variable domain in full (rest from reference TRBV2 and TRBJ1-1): EPEVTQTPSHQVTQMGQEVILRCVPISNHLYFYWYRQILGQKVEFLVSFYNNEISEKSEIFDDQFSVERPDGSNFTLKIRSTKLEDSAMYFCASSERGQFGTEAFFGQGTRLTVV.

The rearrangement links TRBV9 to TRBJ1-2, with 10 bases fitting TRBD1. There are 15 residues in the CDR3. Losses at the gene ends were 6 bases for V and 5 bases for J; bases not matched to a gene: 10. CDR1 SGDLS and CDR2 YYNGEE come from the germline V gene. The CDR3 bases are TGTGCCAGCAAAGGAGCCGGGACAGGGGCTTATGGCTACACCTTC. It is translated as CASKGAGTGAYGYTF.

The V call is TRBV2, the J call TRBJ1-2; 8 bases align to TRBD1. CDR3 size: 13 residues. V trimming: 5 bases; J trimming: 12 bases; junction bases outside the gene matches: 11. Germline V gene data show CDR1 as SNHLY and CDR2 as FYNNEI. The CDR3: CASSFTDQGANTF. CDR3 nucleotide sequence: TGTGCCAGCAGTTTCACCGACCAGGGGGCAAACACCTTC.

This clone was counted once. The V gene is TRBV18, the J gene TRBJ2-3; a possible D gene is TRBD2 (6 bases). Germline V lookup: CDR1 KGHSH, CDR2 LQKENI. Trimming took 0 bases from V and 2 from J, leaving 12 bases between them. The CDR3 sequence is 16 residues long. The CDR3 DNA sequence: TGTGCCAGCTCACCACCGGGACTCCAGTTCACAGATACGCAGTATTTT. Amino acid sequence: CASSPPGLQFTDTQYF.

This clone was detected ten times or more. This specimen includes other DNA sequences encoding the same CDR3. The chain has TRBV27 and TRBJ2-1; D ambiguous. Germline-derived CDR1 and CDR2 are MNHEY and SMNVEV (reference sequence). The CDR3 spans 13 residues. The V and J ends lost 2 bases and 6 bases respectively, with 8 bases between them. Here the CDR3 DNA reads TGTGCCAGCAGTTTAAGCCCCCGCAATGAGCAGTTCTTC. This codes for CASSLSPRNEQFF.

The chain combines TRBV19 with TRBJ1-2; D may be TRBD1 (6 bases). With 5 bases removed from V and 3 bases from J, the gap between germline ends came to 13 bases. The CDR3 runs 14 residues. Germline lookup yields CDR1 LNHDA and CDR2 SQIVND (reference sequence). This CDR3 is CASSGAGEDYGYTF. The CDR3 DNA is TGTGCCAGTAGTGGGGCAGGGGAAGACTATGGCTACACCTTC.

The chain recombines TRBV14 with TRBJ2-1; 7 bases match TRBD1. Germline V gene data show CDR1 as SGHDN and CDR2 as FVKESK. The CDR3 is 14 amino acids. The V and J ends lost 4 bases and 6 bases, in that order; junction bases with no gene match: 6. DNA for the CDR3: TGTGCCAGCAGCCGACCCACAGGGGTCAATGAGCAGTTCTTC. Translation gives CASSRPTGVNEQFF.

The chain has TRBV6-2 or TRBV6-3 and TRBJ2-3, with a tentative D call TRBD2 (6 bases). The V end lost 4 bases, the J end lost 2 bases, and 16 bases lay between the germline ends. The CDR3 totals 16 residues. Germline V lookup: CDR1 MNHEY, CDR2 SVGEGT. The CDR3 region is CASSSTSETVTDTQYF. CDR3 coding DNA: TGTGCCAGCAGTTCGACTAGTGAAACCGTCACAGATACGCAGTATTTT.

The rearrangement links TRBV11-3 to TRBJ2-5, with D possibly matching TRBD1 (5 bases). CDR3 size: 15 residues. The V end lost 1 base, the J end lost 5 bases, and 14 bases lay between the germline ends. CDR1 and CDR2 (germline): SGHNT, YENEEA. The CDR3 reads CASSLGAGLIETQYF. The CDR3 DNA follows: TGTGCCAGCAGCTTAGGGGCAGGGTTGATCGAGACCCAGTACTTC.

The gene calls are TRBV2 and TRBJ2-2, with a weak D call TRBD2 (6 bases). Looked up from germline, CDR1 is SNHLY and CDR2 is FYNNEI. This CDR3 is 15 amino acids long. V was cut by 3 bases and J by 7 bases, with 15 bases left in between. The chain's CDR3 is CASSDSGVWSGELFF. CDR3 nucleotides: TGTGCCAGCAGTGATTCGGGGGTGTGGAGCGGGGAGCTGTTTTTT.

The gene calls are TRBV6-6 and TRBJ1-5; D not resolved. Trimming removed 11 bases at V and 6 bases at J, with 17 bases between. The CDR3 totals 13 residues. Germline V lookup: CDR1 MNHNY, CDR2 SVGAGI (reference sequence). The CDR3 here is CAGNGRFGQPQHF. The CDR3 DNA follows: TGTGCCGGCAACGGGAGGTTCGGTCAGCCCCAGCATTTT.

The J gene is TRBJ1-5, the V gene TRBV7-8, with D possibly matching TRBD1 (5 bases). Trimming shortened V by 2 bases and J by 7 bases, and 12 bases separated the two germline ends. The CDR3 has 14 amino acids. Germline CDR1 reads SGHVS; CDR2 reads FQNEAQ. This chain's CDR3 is CASSLWGVQQPQHF. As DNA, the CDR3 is TGTGCCAGCAGCTTATGGGGGGTACAACAGCCCCAGCATTTT.

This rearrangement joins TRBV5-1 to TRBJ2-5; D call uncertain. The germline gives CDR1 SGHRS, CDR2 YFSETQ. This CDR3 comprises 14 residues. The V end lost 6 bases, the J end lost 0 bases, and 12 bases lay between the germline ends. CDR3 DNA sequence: TGCGCCAGCACCCCTACCACGTACCAAGAGACCCAGTACTTC. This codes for CASTPTTYQETQYF.

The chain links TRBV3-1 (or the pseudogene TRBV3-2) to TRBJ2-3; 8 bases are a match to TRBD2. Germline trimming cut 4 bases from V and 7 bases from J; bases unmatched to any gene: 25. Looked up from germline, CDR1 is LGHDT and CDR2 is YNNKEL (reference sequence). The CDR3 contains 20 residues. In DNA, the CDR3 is TGTGCCAGCAGCCGAACACGCGGGTCGGGGGGGCGCTTAAACATGAATACGCAGTATTTT. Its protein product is CASSRTRGSGGRLNMNTQYF.

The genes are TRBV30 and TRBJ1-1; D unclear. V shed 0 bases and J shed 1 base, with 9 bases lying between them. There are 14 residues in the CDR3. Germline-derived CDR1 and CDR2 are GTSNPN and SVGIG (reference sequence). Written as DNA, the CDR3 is TGTGCCTGGAGTGTAAGCATAACGAACACTGAAGCTTTCTTT. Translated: CAWSVSITNTEAFF. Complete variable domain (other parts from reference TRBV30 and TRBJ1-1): SQTIHQWPATLVQPVGSPLSLECTVEGTSNPNLYWYRQAAGRGLQLLFYSVGIGQISSEVPQNLSASRPQDRQFILSSKKLLLSDSGFYLCAWSVSITNTEAFFGQGTRLTVV.

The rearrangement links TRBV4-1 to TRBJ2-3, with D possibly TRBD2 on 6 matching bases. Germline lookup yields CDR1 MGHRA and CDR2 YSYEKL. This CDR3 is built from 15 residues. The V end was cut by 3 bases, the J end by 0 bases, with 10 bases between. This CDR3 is CASSQVAVSTDTQYF. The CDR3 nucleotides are TGCGCCAGCAGCCAGGTAGCGGTGAGCACAGATACGCAGTATTTT.

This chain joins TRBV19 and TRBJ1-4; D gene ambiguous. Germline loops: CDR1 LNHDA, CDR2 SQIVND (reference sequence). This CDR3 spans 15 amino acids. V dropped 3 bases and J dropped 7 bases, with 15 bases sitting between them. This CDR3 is CASSIPRTSFEKLFF. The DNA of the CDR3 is TGTGCCAGTAGTATTCCTCGGACTAGTTTTGAAAAACTGTTTTTT.

Here the CDR3 DNA reads TGTGCCAGCTCACTGGACAATGTTCGCAATGAGCAGTTCTTC. Encoded protein: CASSLDNVRNEQFF. The chain recombines TRBV18 with TRBJ2-1; TRBD1 might be the D (5 bases). Per germline, CDR1 KGHSH and CDR2 LQKENI. The CDR3 length is 14 residues. Trimming removed 4 bases from V and 6 bases from J, with 13 bases in between.

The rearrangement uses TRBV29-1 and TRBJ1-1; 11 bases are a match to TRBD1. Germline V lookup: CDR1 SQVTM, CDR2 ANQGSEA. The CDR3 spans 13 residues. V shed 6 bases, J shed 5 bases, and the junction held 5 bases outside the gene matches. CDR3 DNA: TGCAGCGTGGACAGGGGGCGGCATACTGAAGCTTTCTTT. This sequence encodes CSVDRGRHTEAFF.

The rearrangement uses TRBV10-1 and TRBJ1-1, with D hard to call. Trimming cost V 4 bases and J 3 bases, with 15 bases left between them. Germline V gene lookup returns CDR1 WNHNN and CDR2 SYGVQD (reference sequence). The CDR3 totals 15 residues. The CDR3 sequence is CASSARTGLDTEAFF. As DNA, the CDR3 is TGCGCCAGCAGTGCCCGGACGGGGTTGGACACTGAAGCTTTCTTT.

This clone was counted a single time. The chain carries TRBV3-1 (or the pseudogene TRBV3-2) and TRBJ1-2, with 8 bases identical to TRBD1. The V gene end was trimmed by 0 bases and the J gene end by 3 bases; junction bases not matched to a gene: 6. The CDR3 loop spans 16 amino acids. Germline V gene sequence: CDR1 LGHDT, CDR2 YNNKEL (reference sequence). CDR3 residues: CASSQDGQGADYGYTF. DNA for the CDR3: TGTGCCAGCAGCCAAGATGGGCAGGGGGCTGACTATGGCTACACCTTC.